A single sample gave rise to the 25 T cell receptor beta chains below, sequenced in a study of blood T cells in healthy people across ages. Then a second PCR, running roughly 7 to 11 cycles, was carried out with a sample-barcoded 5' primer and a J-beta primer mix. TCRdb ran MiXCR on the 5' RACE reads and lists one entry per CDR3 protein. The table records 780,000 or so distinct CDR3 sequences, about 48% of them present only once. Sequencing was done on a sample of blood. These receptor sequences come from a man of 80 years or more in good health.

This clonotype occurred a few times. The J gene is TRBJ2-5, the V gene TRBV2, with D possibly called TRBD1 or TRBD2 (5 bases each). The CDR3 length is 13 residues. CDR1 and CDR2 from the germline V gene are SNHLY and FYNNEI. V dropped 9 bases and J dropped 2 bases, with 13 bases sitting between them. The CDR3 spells CASTGTAQETQYF. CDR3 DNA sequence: TGTGCCAGTACCGGGACGGCTCAAGAGACCCAGTACTTC.

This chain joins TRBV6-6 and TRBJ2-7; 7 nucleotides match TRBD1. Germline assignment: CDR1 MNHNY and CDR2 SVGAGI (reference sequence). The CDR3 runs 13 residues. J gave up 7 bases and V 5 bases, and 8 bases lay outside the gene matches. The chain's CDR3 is CASSPARGQEQYF. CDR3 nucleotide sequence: TGTGCCAGCAGTCCTGCAAGGGGGCAAGAGCAGTACTTC.

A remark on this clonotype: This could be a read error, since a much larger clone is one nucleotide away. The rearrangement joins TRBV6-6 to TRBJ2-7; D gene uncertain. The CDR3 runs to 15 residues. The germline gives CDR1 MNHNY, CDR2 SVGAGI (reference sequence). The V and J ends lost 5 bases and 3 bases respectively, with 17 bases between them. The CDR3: CASSDPMDAVYEQYF. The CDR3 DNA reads TGTGCCAGCAGTGATCCTATGGACGCGGTCTACGAGCAGTACTTC.

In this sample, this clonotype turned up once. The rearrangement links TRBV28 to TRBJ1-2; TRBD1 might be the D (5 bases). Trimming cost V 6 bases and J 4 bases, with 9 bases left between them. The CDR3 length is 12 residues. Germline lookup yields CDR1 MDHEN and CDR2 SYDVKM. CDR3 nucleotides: TGTGCCAGCAGGGGGGAGGTCTATGGCTACACCTTC. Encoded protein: CASRGEVYGYTF.

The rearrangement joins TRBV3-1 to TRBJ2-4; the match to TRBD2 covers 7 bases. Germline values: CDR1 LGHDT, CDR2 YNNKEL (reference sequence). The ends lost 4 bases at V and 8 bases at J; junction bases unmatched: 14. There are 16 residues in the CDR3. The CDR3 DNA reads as TGTGCCAGCAGCCGGACCGGGACTACCTTAGCCGACATTCAGTACTTC. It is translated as CASSRTGTTLADIQYF.

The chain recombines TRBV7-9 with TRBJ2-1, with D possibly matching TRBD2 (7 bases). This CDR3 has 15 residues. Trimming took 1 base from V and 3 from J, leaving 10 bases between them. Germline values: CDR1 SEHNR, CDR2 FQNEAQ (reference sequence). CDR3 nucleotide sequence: TGTGCCAGCAGCTTAGGGGAGGGGGGCTACAATGAGCAGTTCTTC. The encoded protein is CASSLGEGGYNEQFF.

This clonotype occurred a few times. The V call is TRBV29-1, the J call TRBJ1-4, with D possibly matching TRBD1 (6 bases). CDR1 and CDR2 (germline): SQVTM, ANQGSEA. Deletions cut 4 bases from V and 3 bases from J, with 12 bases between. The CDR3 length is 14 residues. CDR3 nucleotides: TGCAGCGTTGGATCAGGGGCCTCTAATGAAAAACTGTTTTTT. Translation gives CSVGSGASNEKLFF.

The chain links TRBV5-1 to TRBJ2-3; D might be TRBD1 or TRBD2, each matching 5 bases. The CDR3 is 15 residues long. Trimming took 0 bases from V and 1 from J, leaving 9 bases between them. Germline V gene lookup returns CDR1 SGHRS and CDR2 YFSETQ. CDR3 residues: CASSLDGGGTDTQYF. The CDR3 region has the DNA TGCGCCAGCAGCTTGGATGGGGGAGGCACAGATACGCAGTATTTT.

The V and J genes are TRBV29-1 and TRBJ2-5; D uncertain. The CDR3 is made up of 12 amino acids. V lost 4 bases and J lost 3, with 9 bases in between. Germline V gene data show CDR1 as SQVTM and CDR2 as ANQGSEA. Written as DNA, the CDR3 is TGCAGCGTTGTTAACTCGAAAGAGACCCAGTACTTC. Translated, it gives CSVVNSKETQYF.

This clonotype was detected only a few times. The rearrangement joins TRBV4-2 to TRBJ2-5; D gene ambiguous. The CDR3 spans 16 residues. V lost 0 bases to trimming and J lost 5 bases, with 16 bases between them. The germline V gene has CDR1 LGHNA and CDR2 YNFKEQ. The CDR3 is CASSQDGPGSRETQYF. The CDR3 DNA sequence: TGTGCCAGCAGCCAAGACGGGCCGGGCAGTCGGGAGACCCAGTACTTC.

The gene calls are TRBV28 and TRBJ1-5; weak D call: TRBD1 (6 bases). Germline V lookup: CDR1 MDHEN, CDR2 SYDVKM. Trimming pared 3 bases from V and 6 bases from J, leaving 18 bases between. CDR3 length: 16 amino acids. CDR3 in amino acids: CASSLPGGFPSQPQHF. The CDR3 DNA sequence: TGTGCCAGCAGTTTGCCCGGGGGCTTCCCAAGTCAGCCCCAGCATTTT.

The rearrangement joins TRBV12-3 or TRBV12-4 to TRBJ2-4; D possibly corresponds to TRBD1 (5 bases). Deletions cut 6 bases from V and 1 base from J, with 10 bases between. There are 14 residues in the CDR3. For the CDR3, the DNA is TGTGCCAGCAGATCATCAGGGGCCAAAAACATTCAGTACTTC. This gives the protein CASRSSGAKNIQYF.

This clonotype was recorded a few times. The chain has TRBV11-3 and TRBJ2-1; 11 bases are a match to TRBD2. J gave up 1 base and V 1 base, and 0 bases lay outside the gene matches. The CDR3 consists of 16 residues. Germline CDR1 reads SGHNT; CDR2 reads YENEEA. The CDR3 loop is CASSLGLAGSYNEQFF. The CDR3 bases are TGTGCCAGCAGCTTAGGACTAGCGGGATCCTACAATGAGCAGTTCTTC.

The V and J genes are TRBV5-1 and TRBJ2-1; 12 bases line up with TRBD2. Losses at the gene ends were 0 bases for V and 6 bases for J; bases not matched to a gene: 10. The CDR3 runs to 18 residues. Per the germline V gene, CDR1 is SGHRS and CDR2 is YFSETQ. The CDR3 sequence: CASSLATVLAGGLNEQFF. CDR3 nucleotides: TGCGCCAGCAGCTTGGCGACAGTACTAGCGGGGGGCCTCAATGAGCAGTTCTTC.

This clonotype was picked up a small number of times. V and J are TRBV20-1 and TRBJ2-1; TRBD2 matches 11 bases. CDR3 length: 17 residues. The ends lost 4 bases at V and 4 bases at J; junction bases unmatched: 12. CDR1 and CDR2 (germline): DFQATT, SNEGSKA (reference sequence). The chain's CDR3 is CSATPGTSGLGYNEQFF. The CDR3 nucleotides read TGCAGTGCTACACCCGGGACTAGCGGACTAGGGTACAATGAGCAGTTCTTC.

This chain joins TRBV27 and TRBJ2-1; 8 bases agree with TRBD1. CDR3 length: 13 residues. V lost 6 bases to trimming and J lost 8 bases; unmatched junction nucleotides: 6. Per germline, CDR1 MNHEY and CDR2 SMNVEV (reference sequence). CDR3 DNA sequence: TGTGCCAGCAGCCGAGACAGGGGCCATGAGCAGTTCTTC. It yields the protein CASSRDRGHEQFF.

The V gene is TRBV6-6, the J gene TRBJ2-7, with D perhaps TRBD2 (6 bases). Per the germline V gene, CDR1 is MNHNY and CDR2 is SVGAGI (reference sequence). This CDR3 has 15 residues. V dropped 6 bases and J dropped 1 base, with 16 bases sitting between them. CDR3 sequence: CASRSTGSVSYEQYF. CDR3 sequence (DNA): TGTGCCAGCAGGAGCACCGGGAGTGTTTCCTACGAGCAGTACTTC.

CDR3 coding DNA: TGTGCCAGCCGCACCCGCGAGGCCCAGTACTTC. It translates to CASRTREAQYF. This chain connects TRBV6-5 to TRBJ2-5; the D is unclear. Trimming removed 8 bases at V and 9 bases at J, with 13 bases between. CDR1 MNHEY and CDR2 SVGAGI come from the germline V gene. The CDR3 sequence is 11 residues long.

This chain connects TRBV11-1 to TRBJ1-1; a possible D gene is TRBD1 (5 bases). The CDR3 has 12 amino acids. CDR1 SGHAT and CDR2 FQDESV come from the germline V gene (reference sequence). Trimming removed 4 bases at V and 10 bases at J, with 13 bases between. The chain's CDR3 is CASSSRGGVAFF. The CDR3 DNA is TGTGCCAGCAGCTCCCGTGGGGGGGTAGCTTTCTTT.

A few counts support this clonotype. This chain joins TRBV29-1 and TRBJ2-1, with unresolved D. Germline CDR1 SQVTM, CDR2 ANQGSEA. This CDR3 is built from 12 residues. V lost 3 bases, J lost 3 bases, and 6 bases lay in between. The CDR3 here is CSVEVLYNEQFF. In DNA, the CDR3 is TGCAGCGTTGAGGTCCTCTACAATGAGCAGTTCTTC.

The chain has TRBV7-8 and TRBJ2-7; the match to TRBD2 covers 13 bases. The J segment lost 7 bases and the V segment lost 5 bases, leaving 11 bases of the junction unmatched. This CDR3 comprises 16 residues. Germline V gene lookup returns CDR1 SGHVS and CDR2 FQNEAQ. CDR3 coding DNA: TGTGCCAGCAGCCCGGGGACTAGCGGGATCCGGGGGGAGCAGTACTTC. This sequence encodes CASSPGTSGIRGEQYF.

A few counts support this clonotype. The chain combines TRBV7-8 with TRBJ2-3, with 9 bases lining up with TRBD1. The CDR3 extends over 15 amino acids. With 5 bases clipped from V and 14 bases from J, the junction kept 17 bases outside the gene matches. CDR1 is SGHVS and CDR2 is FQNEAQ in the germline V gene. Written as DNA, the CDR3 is TGTGCCAGCAGCGCCCCCGGGACAGGGAACAGATACGCGTATTTT. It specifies CASSAPGTGNRYAYF.

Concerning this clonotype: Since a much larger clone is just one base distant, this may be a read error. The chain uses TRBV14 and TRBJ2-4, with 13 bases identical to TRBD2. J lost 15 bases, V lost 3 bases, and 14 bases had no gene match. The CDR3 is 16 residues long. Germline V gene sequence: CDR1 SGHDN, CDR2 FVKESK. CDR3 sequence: CASSHYGLAGADERYF. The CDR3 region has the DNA TGTGCCAGCAGCCATTACGGACTAGCGGGAGCGGACGAGCGGTACTTC.

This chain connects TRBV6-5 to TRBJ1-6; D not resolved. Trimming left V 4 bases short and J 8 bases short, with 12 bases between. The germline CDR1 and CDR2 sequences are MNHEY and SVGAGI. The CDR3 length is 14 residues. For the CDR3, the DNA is TGTGCCAGCAGTTTCTCCCAGAGGGATTCACCCCTCCACTTT. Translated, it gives CASSFSQRDSPLHF.

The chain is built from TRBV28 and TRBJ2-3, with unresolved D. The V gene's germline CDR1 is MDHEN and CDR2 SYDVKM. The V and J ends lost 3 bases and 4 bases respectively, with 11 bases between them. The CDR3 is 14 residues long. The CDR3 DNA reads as TGTGCCAGCAGTTTGGATACTTCGGCAGATACGCAGTATTTT. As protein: CASSLDTSADTQYF.